This passage covers 22 T cell receptor beta chains from one sample sequenced in a study of T cell repertoires in cytomegalovirus infection. Their antigens remain unidentified. TCRdb reprocessed the reads with MiXCR, giving one entry per CDR3 protein. Among about 51,000 distinct CDR3 sequences listed, 20% were seen once. The source was CD8+ T cells from cultured PBMCs, collected from culture after CMV antigen stimulation. The receptor source for this set is a human donor in good health (CMV status not recorded). Some clones in this sample may be carry-over from other donors' samples.

V is TRBV6-6 and J is TRBJ1-3; no clear D. V gave up 0 bases and J gave up 0 bases, with 12 bases separating them. The CDR3 consists of 17 residues. Germline CDR1 and CDR2: MNHNY and SVGAGI (reference sequence). The CDR3 spells CASSYSGTDYSGNTIYF. The CDR3 DNA follows: TGTGCCAGCAGTTACTCTGGCACAGACTACTCTGGAAACACCATATATTTT.

The chain combines TRBV19 with TRBJ2-7, with D perhaps assigned TRBD1 or TRBD2 (5 bases each). The CDR3 is made up of 14 amino acids. Germline CDR1 LNHDA, CDR2 SQIVND (reference sequence). V was pared by 5 bases and J by 1 base, with 12 bases between. The CDR3 sequence is CASSLRGVSYEQYF. The CDR3, as DNA: TGTGCCAGTAGTCTCAGAGGGGTGTCCTACGAGCAGTACTTC.

This clonotype has more than one count but fewer than ten. This chain uses TRBV10-3 with TRBJ2-7, with 7 bases identical to TRBD1. Germline trimming cut 6 bases from V and 3 bases from J; bases unmatched to any gene: 17. Per the germline V gene, CDR1 is ENHRY and CDR2 is SYGVKD. CDR3 size: 17 residues. CDR3 sequence (DNA): TGTGCCATCAGCGACCATTCACGACAGGGAGACGGCTACGAGCAGTACTTC. Protein sequence: CAISDHSRQGDGYEQYF.

This clonotype appeared many times. This chain connects TRBV7-2 to TRBJ2-1; D gene unclear. The V end lost 1 base, the J end lost 6 bases, and 4 bases lay between the germline ends. Looked up from germline, CDR1 is SGHTA and CDR2 is FQGNSA. The CDR3 runs 12 residues. DNA for the CDR3: TGTGCCAGCAGCTTAGTGGTCAATGAGCAGTTCTTC. Translating it yields CASSLVVNEQFF.

This clonotype was seen more than once but under ten times. The chain combines TRBV28 with TRBJ2-7; 13 nucleotides agree with TRBD2. This CDR3 region has 16 residues. Unmatched junction bases numbered 6, after V lost 5 bases and J lost 2 bases. Looked up from germline, CDR1 is MDHEN and CDR2 is SYDVKM. CDR3 sequence (DNA): TGTGCCAGCAGTAACCCCGGGACTAGCGGGACCTACGAGCAGTACTTC. It translates to CASSNPGTSGTYEQYF.

V usage is TRBV7-6 and J usage is TRBJ2-4, with 10 bases lining up with TRBD2. In germline, CDR1 is SGHVS, CDR2 FNYEAQ. The CDR3 runs 16 residues. Trimming took 1 base from V and 1 from J; bases not matched to a gene: 1. This chain's CDR3 is CASSLVSGGAKNIQYF. The CDR3 DNA reads TGTGCCAGCAGCTTAGTTAGCGGGGGGGCCAAAAACATTCAGTACTTC.

The rearrangement joins TRBV10-3 to TRBJ1-2, with TRBD1 identical over 7 bases. V lost 2 bases, J lost 4 bases, and 4 bases stayed unmatched. Germline values: CDR1 ENHRY, CDR2 SYGVKD. The CDR3 has 14 amino acids. DNA for the CDR3: TGTGCCATCAGTGAGGGACAGGAGGTCTATGGCTACACCTTC. It is translated as CAISEGQEVYGYTF.

The CDR3 spells CASSLGGSGANVLTF. CDR3 DNA: TGTGCCAGCAGCTTAGGGGGCTCTGGGGCCAACGTCCTGACTTTC. This chain uses TRBV7-2 with TRBJ2-6; no definite D call. Deletions cut 1 base from V and 0 bases from J, with 4 bases between. This CDR3 is built from 15 residues. Germline assignment: CDR1 SGHTA and CDR2 FQGNSA.

The chain combines TRBV7-8 with TRBJ2-7, with D perhaps given as TRBD1 or TRBD2 (6 bases each). The CDR3 runs to 13 residues. Germline CDR1 SGHVS, CDR2 FQNEAQ. The V end lost 7 bases, the J end lost 3 bases, and 13 bases lay between the germline ends. The CDR3 is CASKGGGGYEQYF. CDR3 bases: TGTGCCAGCAAGGGGGGAGGTGGCTACGAGCAGTACTTC.

The chain uses TRBV6-6 and TRBJ2-1; D might be TRBD2 (6 bases). Germline V gene data show CDR1 as MNHNY and CDR2 as SVGAGI (reference sequence). The CDR3 extends over 13 amino acids. Trimming removed 0 bases at V and 13 bases at J, with 13 bases between. The CDR3 spells CASSYSRLAIQFF. DNA of the CDR3: TGTGCCAGCAGTTACTCAAGGCTAGCGATCCAGTTCTTC.

The genes are TRBV7-9 and TRBJ1-2, with a weak D call TRBD1 (6 bases). The CDR3 is 14 amino acids. The ends were cut back, 7 bases at V and 2 bases at J, with 14 bases in the middle. CDR1 and CDR2 from the germline V gene are SEHNR and FQNEAQ (reference sequence). CDR3 loop: CASTGGGPNYGYTF. CDR3 sequence (DNA): TGTGCCAGCACCGGGGGGGGGCCAAACTATGGCTACACCTTC.

This clonotype was observed many times. The gene calls are TRBV10-2 and TRBJ2-7; tentatively, D is TRBD2 (5 bases). Deletions cut 3 bases from V and 0 bases from J, with 9 bases between. The CDR3 totals 14 residues. Germline CDR1 and CDR2: WSHSY and SAAADI. CDR3 nucleotide sequence: TGCGCCAGCAGTGACCGGGGATTCTCCTACGAGCAGTACTTC. Its translation is CASSDRGFSYEQYF.

This clonotype was seen a few times. The chain carries TRBV12-3 or TRBV12-4 and TRBJ1-6; D ambiguous. The V end lost 8 bases, the J end lost 0 bases, and 14 bases lay between the germline ends. The CDR3 has 16 amino acids. The CDR3 region has the DNA TGTGCCAGCTTCTCTTATGGGAGCTCCTATAATTCACCCCTCCACTTT. Translation gives CASFSYGSSYNSPLHF.

There are many counts of this clonotype. The rearrangement joins TRBV11-2 to TRBJ1-2; TRBD1 agrees at 7 bases. The CDR3 length is 14 residues. V shed 2 bases and J 4 bases; nucleotides not matched to a gene: 4. Per germline, CDR1 SGHAT and CDR2 FQNNGV. For the CDR3, the DNA is TGTGCCAGCAGCTTACGGACAGGAGGCTATGGCTACACCTTC. Amino acids: CASSLRTGGYGYTF.

The chain links TRBV11-1 to TRBJ1-2; D is possibly TRBD1 (6 bases). V shed 2 bases and J shed 3 bases, with 10 bases lying between them. Germline-derived CDR1 and CDR2 are SGHAT and FQDESV (reference sequence). The CDR3 is 14 amino acids. CDR3 coding DNA: TGTGCCAGCAGCTTATCAGGGGAAGACTATGGCTACACCTTC. Protein sequence: CASSLSGEDYGYTF. Supplemented by reference TRBV11-1 and TRBJ1-2, the full variable domain reads EAEVAQSPRYKITEKSQAVAFWCDPISGHATLYWYRQILGQGPELLVQFQDESVVDDSQLPKDRFSAERLKGVDSTLKIQPAELGDSAMYLCASSLSGEDYGYTFGSGTRLTVV.

The genes are TRBV9 and TRBJ1-5, with no clear D. The CDR3 loop spans 15 amino acids. Germline CDR1 and CDR2: SGDLS and YYNGEE. The V gene lost 0 bases and the J gene lost 0 bases, with 7 bases spanning the gap. The CDR3 sequence is CASSVGPYSNQPQHF. CDR3 in DNA: TGTGCCAGCAGCGTAGGCCCCTATAGCAATCAGCCCCAGCATTTT.

This clonotype was found once. The chain recombines TRBV19 with TRBJ2-7; unclear D gene. Germline lookup yields CDR1 LNHDA and CDR2 SQIVND (reference sequence). This CDR3 region has 12 residues. The V end was cut by 5 bases, the J end by 7 bases, with 12 bases between. DNA for the CDR3: TGTGCCAGTAGTCTGAATCCAGCAGAGCAGTACTTC. It yields the protein CASSLNPAEQYF. Complete variable domain (other parts from reference TRBV19 and TRBJ2-7): DGGITQSPKYLFRKEGQNVTLSCEQNLNHDAMYWYRQDPGQGLRLIYYSQIVNDFQKGDIAEGYSVSREKKESFPLTVTSAQKNPTAFYLCASSLNPAEQYFGPGTRLTVT.

The chain combines TRBV15 with TRBJ2-1; a possible D gene is TRBD2 (7 bases). The CDR3 length is 16 residues. V dropped 1 base and J dropped 5 bases, with 15 bases sitting between them. Germline loops: CDR1 LNHNV, CDR2 YYDKDF (reference sequence). The CDR3 protein is CATSRVRGGVNNEQFF. CDR3 in DNA: TGTGCCACCAGCAGAGTGAGGGGGGGAGTGAACAATGAGCAGTTCTTC.

The chain employs TRBV7-2 and TRBJ2-7, with D possibly called TRBD1 or TRBD2 (5 bases each). Trimming cost V 3 bases and J 1 base, with 13 bases left between them. Germline CDR1 reads SGHTA; CDR2 reads FQGNSA. The CDR3 contains 15 residues. The CDR3 DNA is TGTGCCAGCAGCTTTTATGGGGGAGAATCCTACGAGCAGTACTTC. Encoded protein: CASSFYGGESYEQYF.

There are a few counts of this clonotype. This chain uses TRBV6-2 or TRBV6-3 with TRBJ2-5; tentatively, D is TRBD2 (6 bases). CDR3 length equals 16 residues. V was cut by 0 bases and J by 5 bases, with 16 bases left in between. Per the germline V gene, CDR1 is MNHEY and CDR2 is SVGEGT. The CDR3, as DNA: TGTGCCAGCAGTTACTCAGGACTACGTATATCGGAGACCCAGTACTTC. Protein product: CASSYSGLRISETQYF.

This clonotype has only a few counts. The chain couples TRBV6-8 to TRBJ2-1, with 7 nucleotides matching TRBD1. The CDR3 length is 14 residues. From germline, CDR1 is MNHGY and CDR2 SAAAGT. V dropped 0 bases and J dropped 8; count of bases not matched to a gene: 4. The CDR3 sequence is CASSYSSDRDEQFF. The DNA of the CDR3 is TGTGCCAGCAGTTACTCTTCCGACAGGGATGAGCAGTTCTTC.

The chain combines TRBV6-6 with TRBJ2-7; D unresolved. The CDR3 contains 12 residues. Trimming took off 1 base at V and 5 bases at J, with 6 bases between the two ends. Germline V lookup: CDR1 MNHNY, CDR2 SVGAGI (reference sequence). In DNA form, the CDR3 reads TGTGCCAGCAGTTACTTAATCAACGAGCAGTACTTC. It translates to CASSYLINEQYF.